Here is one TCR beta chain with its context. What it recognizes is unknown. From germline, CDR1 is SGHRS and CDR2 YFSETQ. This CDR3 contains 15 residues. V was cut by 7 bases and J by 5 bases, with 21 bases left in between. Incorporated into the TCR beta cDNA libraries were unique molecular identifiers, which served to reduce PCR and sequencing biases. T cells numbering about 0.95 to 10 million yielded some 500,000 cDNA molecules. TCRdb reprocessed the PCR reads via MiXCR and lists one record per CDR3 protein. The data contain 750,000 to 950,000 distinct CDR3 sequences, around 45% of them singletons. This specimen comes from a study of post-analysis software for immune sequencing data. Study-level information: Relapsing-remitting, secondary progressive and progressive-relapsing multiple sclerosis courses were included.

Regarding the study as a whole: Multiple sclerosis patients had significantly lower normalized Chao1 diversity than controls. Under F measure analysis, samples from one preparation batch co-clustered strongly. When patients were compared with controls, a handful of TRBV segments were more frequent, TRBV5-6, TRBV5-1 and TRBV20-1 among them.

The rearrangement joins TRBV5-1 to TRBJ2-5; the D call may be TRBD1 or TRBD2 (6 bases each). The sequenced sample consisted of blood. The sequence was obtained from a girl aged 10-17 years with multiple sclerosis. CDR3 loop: CASGPGAPMAETQYF. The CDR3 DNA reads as TGCGCCAGCGGGCCGGGGGCCCCAATGGCGGAGACCCAGTACTTC.